Listed here are 22 T cell receptor beta chains from one sample, sequenced in a study of blood T cell repertoires in COVID-19. Measured with immunoSEQ multiplex PCR; TCRdb has only the in-frame clones, and not every one. This sample has about 160,000 clones, with roughly 80% found just once. Sequencing was carried out using peripheral blood. Source of these receptors: a man aged 55-75 years with acute or convalescent COVID-19.

This chain connects TRBV5-1 to TRBJ1-2; D is ambiguous. V lost 0 bases, J lost 3 bases, and 6 bases lay in between. Germline values: CDR1 SGHRS, CDR2 YFSETQ. The CDR3 sequence is 13 residues long. The CDR3 loop is CASSLGGYYGYTF. Here the CDR3 DNA reads TGCGCCAGCAGCTTGGGAGGCTACTATGGCTACACCTTC. Supplemented by reference TRBV5-1 and TRBJ1-2, the full variable domain reads KAGVTQTPRYLIKTRGQQVTLSCSPISGHRSVSWYQQTPGQGLQFLFEYFSETQRNKGNFPGRFSGRQFSNSRSEMNVSTLELGDSALYLCASSLGGYYGYTFGSGTRLTVV.

This chain joins TRBV29-1 and TRBJ1-5; D is undetermined. The V gene lost 6 bases and the J gene lost 7 bases, with 13 bases spanning the gap. The length of the CDR3 is 12 residues. Germline V gene sequence: CDR1 SQVTM, CDR2 ANQGSEA. The chain's CDR3 is CSVADINQPQHF. In nucleotides, the CDR3 is TGCAGCGTGGCTGACATCAACCAGCCCCAGCATTTT.

The chain employs TRBV5-1 and TRBJ2-7; TRBD2 might be the D (5 bases). The CDR3 has 14 residues. Germline V gene lookup returns CDR1 SGHRS and CDR2 YFSETQ. Deletions cut 4 bases from V and 1 base from J, with 12 bases between. The CDR3 DNA is TGCGCCAGCAGCAGGACTCCTGAATCCTACGAGCAGTACTTC. As protein: CASSRTPESYEQYF.

The chain uses TRBV27 and TRBJ2-1, with a possible D match to TRBD1 (6 bases). Per germline, CDR1 MNHEY and CDR2 SMNVEV (reference sequence). V was clipped by 7 bases and J by 7 bases, with 17 bases between them. This CDR3 region has 14 residues. CDR3 DNA: TGTGCCAGCACCCTGACAGGACTTTGGAATGAGCAGTTCTTC. It translates to CASTLTGLWNEQFF.

Remarks on this clone: Other DNA sequences of this sample code for an identical CDR3. The rearrangement links TRBV12-3 or TRBV12-4 to TRBJ1-1, with D uncertain. V was pared by 4 bases and J by 4 bases, with 7 bases between. The CDR3 sequence is 12 residues long. DNA for the CDR3: TGTGCCAGCAGTTCAGGTGGCACTGAAGCTTTCTTT. Amino acids: CASSSGGTEAFF.

This rearrangement joins TRBV6-5 to TRBJ2-5; the D gene is possibly TRBD2 (5 bases). CDR3 size: 13 residues. Germline V lookup: CDR1 MNHEY, CDR2 SVGAGI. Deletions cut 10 bases from V and 5 bases from J, with 17 bases between. The CDR3 coding sequence is TGTGCCACTTACAGTCGGGAAGGGGAGACCCAGTACTTC. This codes for CATYSREGETQYF.

The chain links TRBV6-1 to TRBJ2-5; TRBD2 matches 9 bases. The V and J ends lost 2 bases and 6 bases, in that order; junction bases with no gene match: 7. Germline assignment: CDR1 MNHNS and CDR2 SASEGT. The CDR3 extends over 15 amino acids. The chain's CDR3 is CASSERRGGPKTQYF. CDR3 coding DNA: TGTGCCAGCAGTGAACGGCGGGGGGGCCCGAAGACCCAGTACTTC.

The V and J genes are TRBV15 and TRBJ1-5; D gene unclear. V gave up 0 bases and J gave up 1 base, with 7 bases separating them. The CDR3 contains 15 residues. The germline V gene encodes CDR1 LNHNV and CDR2 YYDKDF (reference sequence). As DNA, the CDR3 is TGTGCCACCAGCAGAGATCAACTAAGCAATCAGCCCCAGCATTTT. It is translated as CATSRDQLSNQPQHF.

The table lists this clone with a few counts. The chain uses TRBV30 and TRBJ2-2, with TRBD1 matching 10 bases. The germline gives CDR1 GTSNPN, CDR2 SVGIG (reference sequence). V lost 1 base, J lost 3 bases, and 5 bases stayed unmatched. This CDR3 contains 16 residues. CDR3 in DNA: TGTGCCTGGAGTGATCCGGGACAGGGGTACACCGGGGAGCTGTTTTTT. Amino acid sequence: CAWSDPGQGYTGELFF.

The V gene is TRBV29-1, the J gene TRBJ1-2; D not certain. CDR1 and CDR2 (germline): SQVTM, ANQGSEA. There are 13 residues in the CDR3. V gave up 6 bases and J gave up 0 bases, with 11 bases separating them. In DNA form, the CDR3 reads TGCAGCGTAGACCTAGAATCTAACTATGGCTACACCTTC. It specifies CSVDLESNYGYTF.

The V call is TRBV19, the J call TRBJ1-1; D not resolved. The CDR3 is 15 amino acids. Germline V CDR1 and CDR2: LNHDA, SQIVND (reference sequence). With 3 bases removed from V and 1 base from J, the gap between germline ends came to 12 bases. The CDR3 region is CASSISSLGNTEAFF. The DNA of the CDR3 is TGTGCCAGTAGTATTAGCAGTCTCGGGAACACTGAAGCTTTCTTT.

The chain joins TRBV7-9 to TRBJ2-5, with a tentative D call TRBD1 (6 bases). The CDR3 consists of 17 residues. Germline V gene lookup returns CDR1 SEHNR and CDR2 FQNEAQ (reference sequence). Trimming took off 0 bases at V and 5 bases at J, with 19 bases between the two ends. CDR3 nucleotides: TGTGCCAGCAGCTTAGCGTCCCCGGCAGGGGTGAGGGAGACCCAGTACTTC. As protein: CASSLASPAGVRETQYF. Full variable domain (rest looked up from reference TRBV7-9 and TRBJ2-5): DTGVSQNPRHKITKRGQNVTFRCDPISEHNRLYWYRQTLGQGPEFLTYFQNEAQLEKSRLLSDRFSAERPKGSFSTLEIQRTEQGDSAMYLCASSLASPAGVRETQYFGPGTRLLVL.

Only a few counts were recorded for this clone. The chain couples TRBV2 to TRBJ2-2, with 7 bases lining up with TRBD2. This CDR3 comprises 16 residues. Germline V gene lookup returns CDR1 SNHLY and CDR2 FYNNEI. V was clipped by 7 bases and J by 7 bases; unmatched bases: 15. The DNA of the CDR3 is TGTGCCAGCACCGGGAGGACCAGCGGGGTAGGCGGGGAGCTGTTTTTT. It is translated as CASTGRTSGVGGELFF. The whole variable domain, filled in from reference TRBV2 and TRBJ2-2, reads EPEVTQTPSHQVTQMGQEVILRCVPISNHLYFYWYRQILGQKVEFLVSFYNNEISEKSEIFDDQFSVERPDGSNFTLKIRSTKLEDSAMYFCASTGRTSGVGGELFFGEGSRLTVL.

The chain employs TRBV19 and TRBJ1-1; TRBD1 agrees at 12 bases. The CDR3 consists of 17 residues. Germline V gene lookup returns CDR1 LNHDA and CDR2 SQIVND (reference sequence). V lost 5 bases, J lost 11 bases, and 18 bases stayed unmatched. The CDR3 nucleotides read TGTGCCAGTAGTGCAGAACCGCCGGGACAGGGGGCGCGTCCGGCTTTCTTT. Amino acids: CASSAEPPGQGARPAFF.

The V and J genes are TRBV12-5 and TRBJ1-2; 7 nucleotides line up with TRBD1. Trimming removed 6 bases from V and 5 bases from J; junction bases left unmatched: 3. From germline, CDR1 is LGHNT and CDR2 FRNRAP. The CDR3 consists of 12 residues. For the CDR3, the DNA is TGTGCTAGTGGGGGGGACAGTTATGGCTACACCTTC. Protein sequence: CASGGDSYGYTF.

The chain carries TRBV4-1 and TRBJ1-2, with D perhaps TRBD1 (5 bases). The germline V and J ends were trimmed by 0 bases and 4 bases, with 9 bases remaining between them. The germline V gene has CDR1 MGHRA and CDR2 YSYEKL. CDR3 length equals 14 residues. The CDR3 sequence is CASSQDGQGYGYTF. The DNA for the CDR3 is TGCGCCAGCAGCCAAGATGGGCAGGGCTATGGCTACACCTTC.

The V and J genes are TRBV4-1 and TRBJ1-5; D might be TRBD1 (5 bases). The V gene's germline CDR1 is MGHRA and CDR2 YSYEKL. Trimming took 1 base from V and 4 from J, leaving 8 bases between them. This CDR3 spans 14 amino acids. The CDR3 is CASSQVTANQPQHF. CDR3 nucleotides: TGCGCCAGCAGCCAAGTGACAGCTAATCAGCCCCAGCATTTT.

The rearrangement joins TRBV6-1 to TRBJ2-1; 9 positions match TRBD2. The CDR3 extends over 16 amino acids. Losses at the gene ends were 3 bases for V and 7 bases for J; bases not matched to a gene: 10. Looked up from germline, CDR1 is MNHNS and CDR2 is SASEGT. The CDR3 is CASSEVSGGGDNEQFF. CDR3 coding DNA: TGTGCCAGCAGTGAGGTTAGCGGGGGCGGGGATAATGAGCAGTTCTTC.

The chain combines TRBV7-2 with TRBJ2-7; TRBD2 agrees at 8 bases. There are 15 residues in the CDR3. The germline V gene has CDR1 SGHTA and CDR2 FQGNSA. Germline trimming cut 5 bases from V and 0 bases from J; bases unmatched to any gene: 6. This CDR3 reads CASSRGGLDSYEQYF. CDR3 sequence (DNA): TGTGCCAGCAGCCGGGGGGGGCTGGACTCCTACGAGCAGTACTTC.

The chain links TRBV9 to TRBJ2-7; TRBD2 is a possible D gene (5 bases). V was shortened by 0 bases and J by 2 bases, with 9 bases between the two germline ends. CDR1 and CDR2 (germline): SGDLS, YYNGEE. The CDR3 runs 14 residues. The CDR3 nucleotides are TGTGCCAGCAGCGTAGGGACTCTTACCTACGAGCAGTACTTC. Translation: CASSVGTLTYEQYF.

This chain joins TRBV5-1 and TRBJ2-3; 8 bases match TRBD2. V was pared by 4 bases and J by 5 bases, with 6 bases of the junction left unmatched. The CDR3 covers 14 residues. Germline CDR1 and CDR2: SGHRS and YFSETQ. CDR3 nucleotides: TGCGCCAGCAGCGGACTAGCCGGGGGAGATACGCAGTATTTT. This translates into CASSGLAGGDTQYF.

The rearrangement uses TRBV2 and TRBJ2-3; TRBD2 agrees at 13 bases. Germline V gene sequence: CDR1 SNHLY, CDR2 FYNNEI. The V segment lost 4 bases and the J segment 3 bases; nucleotides outside the gene matches: 4. This CDR3 comprises 16 residues. The CDR3 coding sequence is TGTGCCAGCAGTGCTACTAGCGGGGGGGATACAGATACGCAGTATTTT. It is translated as CASSATSGGDTDTQYF.